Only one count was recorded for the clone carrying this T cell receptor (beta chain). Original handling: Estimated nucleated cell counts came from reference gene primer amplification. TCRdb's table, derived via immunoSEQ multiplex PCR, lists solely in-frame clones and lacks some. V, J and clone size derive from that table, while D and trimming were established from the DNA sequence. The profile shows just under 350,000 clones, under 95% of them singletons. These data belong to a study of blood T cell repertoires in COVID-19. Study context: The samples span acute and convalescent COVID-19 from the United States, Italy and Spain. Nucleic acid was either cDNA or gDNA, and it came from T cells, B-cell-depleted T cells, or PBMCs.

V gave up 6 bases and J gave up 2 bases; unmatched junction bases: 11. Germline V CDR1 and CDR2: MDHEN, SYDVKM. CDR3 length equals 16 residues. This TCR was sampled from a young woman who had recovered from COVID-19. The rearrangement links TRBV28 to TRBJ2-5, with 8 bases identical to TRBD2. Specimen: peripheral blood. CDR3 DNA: TGTGCCAGCAGCCCCCTCTCGGGAGGGGTACAAGAGACCCAGTACTTC. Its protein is CASSPLSGGVQETQYF.